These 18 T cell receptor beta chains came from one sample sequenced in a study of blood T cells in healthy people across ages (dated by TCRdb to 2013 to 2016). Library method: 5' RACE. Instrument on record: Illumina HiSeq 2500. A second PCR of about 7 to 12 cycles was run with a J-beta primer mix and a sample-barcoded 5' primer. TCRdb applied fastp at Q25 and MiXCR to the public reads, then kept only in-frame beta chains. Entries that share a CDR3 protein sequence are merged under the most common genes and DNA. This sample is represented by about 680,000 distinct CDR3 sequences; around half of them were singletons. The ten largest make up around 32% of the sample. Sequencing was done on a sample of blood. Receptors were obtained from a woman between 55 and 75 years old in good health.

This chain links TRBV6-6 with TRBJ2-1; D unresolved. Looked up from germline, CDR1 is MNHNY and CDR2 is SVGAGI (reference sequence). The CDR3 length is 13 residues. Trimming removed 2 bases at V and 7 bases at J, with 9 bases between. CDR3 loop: CASSYALQNEQFF. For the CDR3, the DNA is TGTGCCAGCAGTTACGCACTTCAAAATGAGCAGTTCTTC.

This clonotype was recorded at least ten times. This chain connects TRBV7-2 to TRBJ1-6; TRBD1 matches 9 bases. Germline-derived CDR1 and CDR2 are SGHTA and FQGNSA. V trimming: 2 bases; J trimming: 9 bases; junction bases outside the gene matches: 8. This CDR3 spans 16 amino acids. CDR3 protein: CASSLLPGTGSSPLHF. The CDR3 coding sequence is TGTGCCAGCAGCTTATTACCCGGGACAGGGTCTTCACCCCTCCACTTT.

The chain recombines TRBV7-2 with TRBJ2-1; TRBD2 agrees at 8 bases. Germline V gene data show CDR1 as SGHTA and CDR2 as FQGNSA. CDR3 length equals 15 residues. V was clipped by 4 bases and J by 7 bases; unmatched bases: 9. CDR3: CASSWAGRGGNEQFF. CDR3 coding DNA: TGTGCCAGCAGCTGGGCGGGACGGGGGGGTAATGAGCAGTTCTTC.

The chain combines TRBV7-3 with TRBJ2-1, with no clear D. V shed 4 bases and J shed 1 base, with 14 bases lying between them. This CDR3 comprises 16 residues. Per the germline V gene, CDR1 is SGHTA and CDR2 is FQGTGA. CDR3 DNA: TGTGCCAGCAGCTCCAGAGGTGCGTGGTCCTACAATGAGCAGTTCTTC. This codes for CASSSRGAWSYNEQFF.

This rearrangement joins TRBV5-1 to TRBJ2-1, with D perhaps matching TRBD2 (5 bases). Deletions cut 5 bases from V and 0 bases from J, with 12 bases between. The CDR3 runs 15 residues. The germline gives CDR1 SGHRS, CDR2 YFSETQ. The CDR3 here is CASRFAGGSYNEQFF. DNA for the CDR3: TGCGCCAGCAGATTTGCTGGAGGCTCCTACAATGAGCAGTTCTTC. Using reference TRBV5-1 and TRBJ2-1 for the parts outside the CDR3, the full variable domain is KAGVTQTPRYLIKTRGQQVTLSCSPISGHRSVSWYQQTPGQGLQFLFEYFSETQRNKGNFPGRFSGRQFSNSRSEMNVSTLELGDSALYLCASRFAGGSYNEQFFGPGTRLTVL.

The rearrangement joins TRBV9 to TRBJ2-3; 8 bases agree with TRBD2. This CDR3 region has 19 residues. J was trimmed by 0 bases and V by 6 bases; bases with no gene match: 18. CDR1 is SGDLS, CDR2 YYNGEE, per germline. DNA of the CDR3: TGTGCCAGCAACCCAGCGGGAGCGGGTAGGGCTTCTAGCACAGATACGCAGTATTTT. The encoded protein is CASNPAGAGRASSTDTQYF.

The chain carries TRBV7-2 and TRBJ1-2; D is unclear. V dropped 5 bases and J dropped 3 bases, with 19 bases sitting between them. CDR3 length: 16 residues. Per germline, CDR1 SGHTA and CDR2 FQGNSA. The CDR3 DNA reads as TGTGCCAGCAGCAGTACCGGGCCCCCCTGGGACTATGGCTACACCTTC. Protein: CASSSTGPPWDYGYTF.

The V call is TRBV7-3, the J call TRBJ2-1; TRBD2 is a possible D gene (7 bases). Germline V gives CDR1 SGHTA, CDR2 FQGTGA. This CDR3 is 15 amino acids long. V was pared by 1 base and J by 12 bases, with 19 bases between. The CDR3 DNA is TGTGCCAGCAGCTTAAAGGGGGGGGCGGGAGTGGCGCAGTTCTTC. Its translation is CASSLKGGAGVAQFF. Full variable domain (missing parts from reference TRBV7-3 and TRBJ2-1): GAGVSQTPSNKVTEKGKYVELRCDPISGHTALYWYRQSLGQGPEFLIYFQGTGAADDSGLPNDRFFAVRPEGSVSTLKIQRTERGDSAVYLCASSLKGGAGVAQFFGPGTRLTVL.

CDR3 region: CASSESPPPVGYTF. DNA of the CDR3: TGTGCCAGCAGTGAAAGTCCCCCACCGGTCGGCTACACCTTC. The chain links TRBV2 to TRBJ1-2; D is undetermined. V shed 2 bases and J shed 8 bases, with 15 bases lying between them. This CDR3 comprises 14 residues. Germline V gives CDR1 SNHLY, CDR2 FYNNEI.

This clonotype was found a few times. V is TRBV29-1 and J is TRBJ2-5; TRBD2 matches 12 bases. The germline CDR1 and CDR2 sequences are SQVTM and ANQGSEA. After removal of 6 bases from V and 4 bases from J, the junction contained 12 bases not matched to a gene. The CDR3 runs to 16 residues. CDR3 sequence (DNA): TGCAGCGTAAGACCAAGACTAGCGGGAGCGGTAGAGACCCAGTACTTC. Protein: CSVRPRLAGAVETQYF.

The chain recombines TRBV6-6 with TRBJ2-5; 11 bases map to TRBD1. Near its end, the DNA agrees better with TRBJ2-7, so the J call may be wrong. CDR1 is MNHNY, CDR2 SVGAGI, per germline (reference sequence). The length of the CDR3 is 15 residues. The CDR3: CASSYADRGLYEQYF. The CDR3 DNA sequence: TGTGCCAGCAGTTACGCGGACAGGGGGCTCTACGAGCAGTACTTC.

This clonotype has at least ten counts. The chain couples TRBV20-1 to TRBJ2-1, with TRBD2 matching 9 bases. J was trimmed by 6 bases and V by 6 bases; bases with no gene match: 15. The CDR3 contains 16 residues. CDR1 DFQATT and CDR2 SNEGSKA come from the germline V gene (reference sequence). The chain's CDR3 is CSAGSTSGDLPNEQFF. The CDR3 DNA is TGCAGTGCCGGATCGACTAGCGGAGATTTGCCCAATGAGCAGTTCTTC.

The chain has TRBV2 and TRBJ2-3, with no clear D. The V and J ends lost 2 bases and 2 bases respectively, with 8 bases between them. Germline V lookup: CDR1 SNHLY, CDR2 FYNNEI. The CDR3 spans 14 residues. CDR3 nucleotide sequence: TGTGCCAGCAGTGAAATTTTATCCACAGATACGCAGTATTTT. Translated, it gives CASSEILSTDTQYF.

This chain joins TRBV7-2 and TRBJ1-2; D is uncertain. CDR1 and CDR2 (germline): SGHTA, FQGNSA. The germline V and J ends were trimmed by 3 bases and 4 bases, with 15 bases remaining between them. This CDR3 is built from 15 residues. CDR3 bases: TGTGCCAGCAGCTTGGAGAAGACGGCGATCTATGGCTACACCTTC. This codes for CASSLEKTAIYGYTF.

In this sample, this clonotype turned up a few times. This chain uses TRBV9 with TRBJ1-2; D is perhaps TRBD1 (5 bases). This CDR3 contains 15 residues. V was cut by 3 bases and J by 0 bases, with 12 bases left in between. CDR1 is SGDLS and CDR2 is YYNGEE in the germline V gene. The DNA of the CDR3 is TGTGCCAGCAGCGCACCGGGACGGACTAACTATGGCTACACCTTC. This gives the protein CASSAPGRTNYGYTF.

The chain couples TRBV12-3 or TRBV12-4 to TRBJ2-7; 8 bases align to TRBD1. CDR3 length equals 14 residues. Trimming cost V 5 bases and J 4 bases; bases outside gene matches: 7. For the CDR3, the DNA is TGTGCCAGCAGTAAGACAGGGGCCGAGTACGAGCAGTACTTC. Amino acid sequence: CASSKTGAEYEQYF.

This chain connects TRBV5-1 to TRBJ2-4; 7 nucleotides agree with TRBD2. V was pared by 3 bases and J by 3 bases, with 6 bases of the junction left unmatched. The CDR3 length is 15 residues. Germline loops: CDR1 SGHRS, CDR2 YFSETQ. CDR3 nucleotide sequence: TGCGCCAGCAGCTATGGAAGGGAGGGCAAAAACATTCAGTACTTC. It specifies CASSYGREGKNIQYF.

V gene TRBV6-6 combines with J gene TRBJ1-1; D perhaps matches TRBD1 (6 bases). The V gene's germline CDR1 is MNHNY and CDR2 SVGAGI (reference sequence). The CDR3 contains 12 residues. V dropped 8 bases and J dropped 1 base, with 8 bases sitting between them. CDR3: CASEDRNTEAFF. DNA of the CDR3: TGTGCCAGCGAGGACAGGAACACTGAAGCTTTCTTT.